Below, one TCR beta chain is given with its context. Its antigen is not known. The sample is drawn from a study of CD8+ T cells in alopecia areata. Extracted RNA was reverse transcribed into cDNA, the sequencing template. Measured with immunoSEQ multiplex PCR; TCRdb has only the in-frame clones, and not every one. Of fewer than 250,000 clones listed, less than 45% are singletons. The treatment was: oral pan-JAK inhibitor, 5-10 mg twice daily. Germline values: CDR1 SGHRS, CDR2 YFSETQ. Trimming shortened V by 6 bases and J by 2 bases, and 11 bases separated the two germline ends. The length of the CDR3 is 13 residues. Study-wide results and caveats: Lesional scalp, especially alopecia totalis/universalis, showed higher clonality than normal scalp. Among patients, TCR sharing was less clear than in mice, a difference possibly due in part to HLA diversity in the patient population. Tofacitinib significantly decreased scalp clonality and expanded CD8+ clones among top 100.

This rearrangement joins TRBV5-1 to TRBJ1-2; tentative D call: TRBD1 (5 bases). The sequenced sample was CD4+ T cells sorted from blood, obtained between weeks 30 and 35, from a patient treated with tofacitinib. The clonotype comes from a human donor with alopecia areata. The CDR3 is CASTGRDNYGYTF. The CDR3 DNA sequence: TGCGCCAGCACAGGAAGGGACAACTATGGCTACACCTTC.